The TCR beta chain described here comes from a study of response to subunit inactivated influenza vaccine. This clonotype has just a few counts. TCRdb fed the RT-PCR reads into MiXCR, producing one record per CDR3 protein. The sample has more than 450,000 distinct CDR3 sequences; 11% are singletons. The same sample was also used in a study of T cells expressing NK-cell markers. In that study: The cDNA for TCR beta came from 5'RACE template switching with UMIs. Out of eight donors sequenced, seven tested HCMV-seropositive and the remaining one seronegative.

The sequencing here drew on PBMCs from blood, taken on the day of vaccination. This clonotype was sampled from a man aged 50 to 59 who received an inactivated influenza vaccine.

The CDR3, as DNA: TGCGCCAGCAGCCAAGAGCCGGGGGGCCGTTCTACAGATACGCAGTATTTT. Translating it yields CASSQEPGGRSTDTQYF. The J gene is TRBJ2-3, the V gene TRBV4-3, with TRBD2 as a possible D gene (7 bases). The CDR3 length is 17 residues. The ends were cut back, 0 bases at V and 3 bases at J, with 16 bases in the middle. Germline V gene lookup returns CDR1 LGHNA and CDR2 YSLEER.